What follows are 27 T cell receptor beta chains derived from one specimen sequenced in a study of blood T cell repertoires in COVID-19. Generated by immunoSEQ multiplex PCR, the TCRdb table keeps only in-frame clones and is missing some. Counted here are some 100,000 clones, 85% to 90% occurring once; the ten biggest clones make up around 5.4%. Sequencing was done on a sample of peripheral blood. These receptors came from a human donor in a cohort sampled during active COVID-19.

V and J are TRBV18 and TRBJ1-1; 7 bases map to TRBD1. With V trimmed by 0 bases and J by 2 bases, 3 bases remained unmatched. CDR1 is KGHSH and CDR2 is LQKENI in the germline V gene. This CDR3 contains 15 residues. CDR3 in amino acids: CASSPPRQGNTEAFF. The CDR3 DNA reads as TGTGCCAGCTCACCACCCAGACAGGGAAACACTGAAGCTTTCTTT.

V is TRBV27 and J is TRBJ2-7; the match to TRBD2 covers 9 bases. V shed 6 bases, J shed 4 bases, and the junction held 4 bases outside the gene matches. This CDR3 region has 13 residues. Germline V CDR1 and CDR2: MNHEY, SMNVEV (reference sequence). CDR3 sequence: CASRGLAEYEQYF. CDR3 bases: TGTGCCAGCAGGGGACTAGCCGAGTACGAGCAGTACTTC.

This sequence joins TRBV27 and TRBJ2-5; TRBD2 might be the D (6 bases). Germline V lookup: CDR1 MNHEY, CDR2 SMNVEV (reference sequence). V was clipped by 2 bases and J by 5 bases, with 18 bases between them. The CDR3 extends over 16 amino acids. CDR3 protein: CASSLRASATSETQYF. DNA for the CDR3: TGTGCCAGCAGTTTACGAGCTAGCGCCACCAGTGAGACCCAGTACTTC.

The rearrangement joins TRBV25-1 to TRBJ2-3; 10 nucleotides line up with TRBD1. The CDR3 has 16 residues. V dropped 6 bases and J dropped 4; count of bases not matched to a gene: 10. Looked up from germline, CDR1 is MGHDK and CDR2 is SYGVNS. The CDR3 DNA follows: TGTGCCAGCAGGGGACCGGGACAGGGGAGGGCAGATACGCAGTATTTT. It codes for CASRGPGQGRADTQYF.

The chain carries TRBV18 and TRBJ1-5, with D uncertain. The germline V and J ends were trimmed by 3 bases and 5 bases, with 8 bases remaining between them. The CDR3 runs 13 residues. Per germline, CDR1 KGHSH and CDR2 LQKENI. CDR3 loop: CASSPVQYQPQHF. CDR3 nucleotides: TGTGCCAGCTCACCGGTACAATATCAGCCCCAGCATTTT. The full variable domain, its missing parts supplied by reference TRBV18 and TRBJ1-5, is NAGVMQNPRHLVRRRGQEARLRCSPMKGHSHVYWYRQLPEEGLKFMVYLQKENIIDESGMPKERFSAEFPKEGPSILRIQQVVRGDSAAYFCASSPVQYQPQHFGDGTRLSIL.

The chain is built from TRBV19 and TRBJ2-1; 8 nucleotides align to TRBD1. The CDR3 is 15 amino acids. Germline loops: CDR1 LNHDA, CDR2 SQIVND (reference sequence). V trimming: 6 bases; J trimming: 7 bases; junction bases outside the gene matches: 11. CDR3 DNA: TGTGCCAGTAGGGCGGACAGGGCGAACGGGAATGAGCAGTTCTTC. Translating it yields CASRADRANGNEQFF.

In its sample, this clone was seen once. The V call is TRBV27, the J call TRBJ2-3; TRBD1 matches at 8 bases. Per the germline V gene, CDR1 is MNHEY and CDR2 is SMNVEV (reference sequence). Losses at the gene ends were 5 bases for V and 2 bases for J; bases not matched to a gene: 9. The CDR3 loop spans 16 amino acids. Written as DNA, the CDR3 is TGTGCCAGCAGTCCCATACCGGGACAGGACACAGATACGCAGTATTTT. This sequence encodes CASSPIPGQDTDTQYF.

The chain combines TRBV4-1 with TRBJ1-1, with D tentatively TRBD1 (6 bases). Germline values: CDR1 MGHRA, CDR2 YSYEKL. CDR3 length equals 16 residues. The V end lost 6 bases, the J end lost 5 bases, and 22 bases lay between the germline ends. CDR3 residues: CASRLGHPGAGTEAFF. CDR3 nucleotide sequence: TGCGCCAGCAGGCTGGGACACCCCGGGGCGGGTACTGAAGCTTTCTTT.

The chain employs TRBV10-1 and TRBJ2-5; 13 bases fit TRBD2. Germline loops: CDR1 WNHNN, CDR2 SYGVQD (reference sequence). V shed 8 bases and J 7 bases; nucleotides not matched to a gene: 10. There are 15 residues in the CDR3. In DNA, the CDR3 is TGCGCCAGCCGACGGACTAGCGGGAGCGGGGGGACCCAGTACTTC. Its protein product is CASRRTSGSGGTQYF.

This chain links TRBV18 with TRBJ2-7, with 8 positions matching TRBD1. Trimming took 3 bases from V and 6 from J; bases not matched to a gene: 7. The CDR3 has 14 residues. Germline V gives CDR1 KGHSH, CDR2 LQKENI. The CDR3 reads CASSPSGQDREQYF. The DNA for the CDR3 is TGTGCCAGCTCACCGTCGGGACAGGATCGCGAGCAGTACTTC. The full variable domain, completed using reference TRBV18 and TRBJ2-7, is NAGVMQNPRHLVRRRGQEARLRCSPMKGHSHVYWYRQLPEEGLKFMVYLQKENIIDESGMPKERFSAEFPKEGPSILRIQQVVRGDSAAYFCASSPSGQDREQYFGPGTRLTVT.

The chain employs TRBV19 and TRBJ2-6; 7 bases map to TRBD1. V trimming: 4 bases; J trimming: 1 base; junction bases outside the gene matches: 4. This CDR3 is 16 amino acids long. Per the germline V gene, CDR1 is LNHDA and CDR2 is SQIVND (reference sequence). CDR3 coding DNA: TGTGCCAGTAGTAACCCGGGACAGTCTGGGGCCAACGTCCTGACTTTC. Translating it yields CASSNPGQSGANVLTF.

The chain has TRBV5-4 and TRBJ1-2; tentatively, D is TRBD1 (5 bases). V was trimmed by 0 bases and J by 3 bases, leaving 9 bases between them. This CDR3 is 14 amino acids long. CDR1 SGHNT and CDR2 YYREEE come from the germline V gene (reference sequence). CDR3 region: CASSLVQGDYGYTF. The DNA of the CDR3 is TGTGCCAGCAGCTTGGTTCAGGGCGACTATGGCTACACCTTC.

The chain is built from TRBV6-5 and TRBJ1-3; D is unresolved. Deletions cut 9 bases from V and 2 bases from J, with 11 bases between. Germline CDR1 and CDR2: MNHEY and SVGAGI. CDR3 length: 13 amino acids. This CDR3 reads CASQVSPGNTIYF. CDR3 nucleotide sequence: TGTGCCAGTCAGGTTTCTCCTGGAAACACCATATATTTT.

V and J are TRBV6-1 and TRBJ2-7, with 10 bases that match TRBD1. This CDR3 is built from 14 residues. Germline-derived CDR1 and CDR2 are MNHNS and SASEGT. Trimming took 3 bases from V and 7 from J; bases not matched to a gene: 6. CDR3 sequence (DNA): TGTGCCAGCAGTGAGCGACAGGGGGCTTATGAGCAGTACTTC. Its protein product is CASSERQGAYEQYF.

The CDR3 DNA sequence: TGTGCCAGTAGTGAAGGGCCGGACGGGGAGAACACTGAAGCTTTCTTT. This codes for CASSEGPDGENTEAFF. The rearrangement uses TRBV19 and TRBJ1-1; D gene unclear. The CDR3 consists of 16 residues. The V gene lost 5 bases and the J gene lost 1 base, with 17 bases spanning the gap. The germline V gene encodes CDR1 LNHDA and CDR2 SQIVND (reference sequence).

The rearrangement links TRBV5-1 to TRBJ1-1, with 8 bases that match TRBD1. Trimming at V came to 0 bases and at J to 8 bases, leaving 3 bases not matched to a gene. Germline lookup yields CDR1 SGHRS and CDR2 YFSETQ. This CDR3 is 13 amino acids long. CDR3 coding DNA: TGCGCCAGCAGCTTGGGACAGGGGTTGGAAGCTTTCTTT. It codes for CASSLGQGLEAFF.

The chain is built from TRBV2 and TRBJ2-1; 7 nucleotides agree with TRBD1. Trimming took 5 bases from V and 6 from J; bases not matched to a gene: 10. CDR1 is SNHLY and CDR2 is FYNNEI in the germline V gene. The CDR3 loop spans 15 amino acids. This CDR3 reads CASSHETGFRNEQFF. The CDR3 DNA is TGTGCCAGCAGTCACGAGACAGGGTTCCGCAATGAGCAGTTCTTC.

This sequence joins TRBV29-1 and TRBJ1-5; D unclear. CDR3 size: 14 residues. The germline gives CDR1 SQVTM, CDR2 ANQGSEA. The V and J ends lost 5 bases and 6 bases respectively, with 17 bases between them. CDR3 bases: TGCAGCGTTCGTACCAAAGGAGGGAGTCAGCCCCAGCATTTT. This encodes CSVRTKGGSQPQHF.

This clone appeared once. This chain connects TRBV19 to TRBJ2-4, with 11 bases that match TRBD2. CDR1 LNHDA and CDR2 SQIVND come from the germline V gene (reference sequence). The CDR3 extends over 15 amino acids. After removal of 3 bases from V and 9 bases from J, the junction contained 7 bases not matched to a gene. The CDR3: CASSIFTSGRSIQYF. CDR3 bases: TGTGCCAGTAGTATTTTTACTAGCGGGAGAAGCATTCAGTACTTC. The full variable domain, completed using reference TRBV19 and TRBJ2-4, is DGGITQSPKYLFRKEGQNVTLSCEQNLNHDAMYWYRQDPGQGLRLIYYSQIVNDFQKGDIAEGYSVSREKKESFPLTVTSAQKNPTAFYLCASSIFTSGRSIQYFGAGTRLSVL.

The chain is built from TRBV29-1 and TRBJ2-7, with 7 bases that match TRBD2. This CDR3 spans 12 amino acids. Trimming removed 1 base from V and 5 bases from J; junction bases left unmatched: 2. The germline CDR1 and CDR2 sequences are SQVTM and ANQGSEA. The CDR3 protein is CSVEGDYNEQYF. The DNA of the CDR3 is TGCAGCGTTGAAGGGGACTACAACGAGCAGTACTTC.

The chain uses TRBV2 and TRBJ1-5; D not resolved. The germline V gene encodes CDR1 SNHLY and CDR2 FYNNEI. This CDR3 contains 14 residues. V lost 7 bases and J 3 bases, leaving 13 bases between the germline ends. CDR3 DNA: TGTGCCAGCAACGTCCACGGGGTCAATCAGCCCCAGCATTTT. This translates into CASNVHGVNQPQHF.

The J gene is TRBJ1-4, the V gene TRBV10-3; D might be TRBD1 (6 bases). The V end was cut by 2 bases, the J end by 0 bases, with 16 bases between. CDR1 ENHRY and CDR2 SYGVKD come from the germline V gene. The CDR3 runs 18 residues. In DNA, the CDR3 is TGTGCCATCAGTGAGAGGGGGGGGCGAGTTGCAACTAATGAAAAACTGTTTTTT. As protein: CAISERGGRVATNEKLFF.

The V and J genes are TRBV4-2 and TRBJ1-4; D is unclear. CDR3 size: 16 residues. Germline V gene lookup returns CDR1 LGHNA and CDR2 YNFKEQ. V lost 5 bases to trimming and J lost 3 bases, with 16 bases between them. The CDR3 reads CASSFEDLRSNEKLFF. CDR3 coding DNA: TGTGCCAGCAGCTTCGAGGATTTACGCTCTAATGAAAAACTGTTTTTT.

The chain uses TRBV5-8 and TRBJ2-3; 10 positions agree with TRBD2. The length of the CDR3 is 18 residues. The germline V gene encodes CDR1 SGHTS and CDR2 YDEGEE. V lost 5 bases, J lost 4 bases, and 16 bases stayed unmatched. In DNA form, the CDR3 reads TGTGCCAGCAGACCTACTAGCGGGACTATCTCCACACCAGATACGCAGTATTTT. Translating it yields CASRPTSGTISTPDTQYF.

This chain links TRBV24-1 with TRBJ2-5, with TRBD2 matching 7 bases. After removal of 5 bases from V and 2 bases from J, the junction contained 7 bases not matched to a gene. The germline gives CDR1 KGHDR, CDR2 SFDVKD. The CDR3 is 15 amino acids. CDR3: CATSASTSVQETQYF. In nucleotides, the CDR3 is TGTGCCACCAGTGCATCAACTAGCGTACAAGAGACCCAGTACTTC.

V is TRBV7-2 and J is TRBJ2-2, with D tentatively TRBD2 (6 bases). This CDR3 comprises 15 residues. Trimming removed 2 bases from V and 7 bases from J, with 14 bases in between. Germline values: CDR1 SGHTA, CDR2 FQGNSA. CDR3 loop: CASSLTGSRDGELFF. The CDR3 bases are TGTGCCAGCAGCTTAACCGGGAGTAGGGACGGGGAGCTGTTTTTT. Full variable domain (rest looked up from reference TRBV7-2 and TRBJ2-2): GAGVSQSPSNKVTEKGKDVELRCDPISGHTALYWYRQSLGQGLEFLIYFQGNSAPDKSGLPSDRFSAERTGGSVSTLTIQRTQQEDSAVYLCASSLTGSRDGELFFGEGSRLTVL.

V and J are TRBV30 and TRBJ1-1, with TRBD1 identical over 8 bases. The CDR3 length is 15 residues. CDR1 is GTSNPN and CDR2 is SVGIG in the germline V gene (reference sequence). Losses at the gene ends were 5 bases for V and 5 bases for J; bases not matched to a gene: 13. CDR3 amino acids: CAWGRQGRLGTEAFF. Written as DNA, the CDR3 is TGTGCCTGGGGACGACAGGGGAGGTTGGGTACTGAAGCTTTCTTT.